Below, 23 T cell receptor beta chains from the same sample are listed, as sequenced in a study of T cell responses to AZD1222 COVID-19 vaccine. The protocol was immunoSEQ multiplex PCR, while the TCRdb copy is restricted to in-frame clones and leaves out a portion. Here the sample spans some 150,000 clones, about 93% being singletons. This material consisted of peripheral blood, taken on day 0 of AZD1222 vaccination. Receptor source: an adult in good health.

The chain has TRBV14 and TRBJ2-1; 7 nucleotides align to TRBD2. Germline assignment: CDR1 SGHDN and CDR2 FVKESK. The CDR3 covers 15 residues. V lost 1 base to trimming and J lost 6 bases; unmatched junction nucleotides: 6. The CDR3 nucleotides are TGTGCCAGCAGCCAAGCCGATTGGGGGGGCAATGAGCAGTTCTTC. It yields the protein CASSQADWGGNEQFF.

The V gene is TRBV2, the J gene TRBJ2-3, with D unclear. V was clipped by 2 bases and J by 6 bases, with 6 bases between them. The CDR3 is made up of 12 amino acids. Per germline, CDR1 SNHLY and CDR2 FYNNEI. The CDR3 sequence is CASSERSDTQYF. The CDR3 bases are TGTGCCAGCAGTGAAAGGTCTGATACGCAGTATTTT.

The chain recombines TRBV4-2 with TRBJ2-3; the match to TRBD2 covers 9 bases. This CDR3 has 15 amino acids. V was pared by 1 base and J by 5 bases, with 4 bases of the junction left unmatched. Germline V CDR1 and CDR2: LGHNA, YNFKEQ. The CDR3 reads CASSQGGGAGDTQYF. CDR3 DNA: TGTGCCAGCAGCCAAGGCGGGGGGGCGGGAGATACGCAGTATTTT.

The chain employs TRBV2 and TRBJ1-6; a weak D match, TRBD1 (6 bases). The V and J ends lost 6 bases and 8 bases respectively, with 11 bases between them. CDR3 length equals 13 residues. In germline, CDR1 is SNHLY, CDR2 FYNNEI. CDR3 bases: TGTGCCAGCAGGGCGGCAGGGGATTCACCCCTCCACTTT. This encodes CASRAAGDSPLHF.

The chain combines TRBV2 with TRBJ1-1; 7 nucleotides match TRBD1. There are 13 residues in the CDR3. CDR1 and CDR2 from the germline V gene are SNHLY and FYNNEI. With V trimmed by 1 base and J by 8 bases, 4 bases remained unmatched. The CDR3 region is CASSEGGTAEAFF. CDR3 DNA sequence: TGTGCCAGCAGTGAAGGGGGGACAGCCGAAGCTTTCTTT. The variable domain in full, with the rest retrieved from reference TRBV2 and TRBJ1-1, is EPEVTQTPSHQVTQMGQEVILRCVPISNHLYFYWYRQILGQKVEFLVSFYNNEISEKSEIFDDQFSVERPDGSNFTLKIRSTKLEDSAMYFCASSEGGTAEAFFGQGTRLTVV.

The chain links TRBV30 to TRBJ2-1; 11 positions agree with TRBD1. The CDR3 has 13 amino acids. Germline CDR1 is GTSNPN and CDR2 is SVGIG (reference sequence). Trimming removed 5 bases from V and 5 bases from J; junction bases left unmatched: 2. The CDR3 sequence: CAWGTGGNNEQFF. CDR3 nucleotide sequence: TGTGCCTGGGGGACAGGGGGAAACAATGAGCAGTTCTTC. Full variable domain (remainder filled in from reference TRBV30 and TRBJ2-1): SQTIHQWPATLVQPVGSPLSLECTVEGTSNPNLYWYRQAAGRGLQLLFYSVGIGQISSEVPQNLSASRPQDRQFILSSKKLLLSDSGFYLCAWGTGGNNEQFFGPGTRLTVL.

The chain employs TRBV5-1 and TRBJ2-3; 9 bases map to TRBD2. This CDR3 is 16 amino acids long. V trimming: 4 bases; J trimming: 1 base; junction bases outside the gene matches: 7. From germline, CDR1 is SGHRS and CDR2 YFSETQ. The CDR3 loop reads CASSPGLAGGTDTQYF. The DNA for the CDR3 is TGCGCCAGCAGCCCGGGACTAGCTGGGGGCACAGATACGCAGTATTTT.

The chain links TRBV27 to TRBJ1-5; D is undetermined. Germline V gene sequence: CDR1 MNHEY, CDR2 SMNVEV (reference sequence). Trimming took 3 bases from V and 5 from J, leaving 11 bases between them. The CDR3 loop spans 14 amino acids. Written as DNA, the CDR3 is TGTGCCAGCAGTTTCGCGGGGTCCTATCAGCCCCAGCATTTT. Translating gives CASSFAGSYQPQHF.

The CDR3 is CASSLGSLTDTQYF. The CDR3 DNA follows: TGTGCCAGTAGTCTAGGGTCACTCACAGATACGCAGTATTTT. This chain connects TRBV19 to TRBJ2-3; D uncertain. V was shortened by 5 bases and J by 2 bases, with 11 bases between the two germline ends. The CDR3 runs to 14 residues. From germline, CDR1 is LNHDA and CDR2 SQIVND (reference sequence).

The rearrangement uses TRBV18 and TRBJ2-5; weak D call: TRBD1 (6 bases). The V end lost 2 bases, the J end lost 4 bases, and 14 bases lay between the germline ends. There are 15 residues in the CDR3. CDR1 is KGHSH, CDR2 LQKENI, per germline. The CDR3 coding sequence is TGTGCCAGCTCACCAATCACAGGGTTTTTAGAGACCCAGTACTTC. Residues: CASSPITGFLETQYF.

The V call is TRBV2, the J call TRBJ2-4; tentative D call: TRBD2 (7 bases). V lost 3 bases and J lost 2, with 20 bases in between. Germline V lookup: CDR1 SNHLY, CDR2 FYNNEI. The CDR3 consists of 18 residues. The CDR3 spells CASSEAFGGGESKNIQYF. As DNA, the CDR3 is TGTGCCAGCAGTGAGGCTTTTGGAGGGGGGGAATCCAAAAACATTCAGTACTTC.

The rearrangement joins TRBV30 to TRBJ2-1; the D gene is possibly TRBD2 (7 bases). Trimming removed 1 base at V and 4 bases at J, with 11 bases between. The CDR3 spans 14 residues. Per the germline V gene, CDR1 is GTSNPN and CDR2 is SVGIG (reference sequence). This CDR3 reads CAWSEGGRYNEQFF. The DNA for the CDR3 is TGTGCCTGGAGTGAGGGGGGGAGATACAATGAGCAGTTCTTC.

The chain has TRBV20-1 and TRBJ2-5; D is ambiguous. In germline, CDR1 is DFQATT, CDR2 SNEGSKA (reference sequence). V was trimmed by 3 bases and J by 6 bases, leaving 17 bases between them. This CDR3 is 14 amino acids long. In DNA form, the CDR3 reads TGCAGTGCTAGTGTATCGGTTTTAGTCAAGACCCAGTACTTC. Protein sequence: CSASVSVLVKTQYF.

This clone was seen only once. The chain links TRBV4-3 to TRBJ1-2, with a possible D match to TRBD1 (5 bases). This CDR3 has 16 residues. Germline V gives CDR1 LGHNA, CDR2 YSLEER. With 0 bases removed from V and 3 bases from J, the gap between germline ends came to 14 bases. DNA of the CDR3: TGCGCCAGCAGCCAAGAATCCGGGGCCTGGGACTATGGCTACACCTTC. Protein product: CASSQESGAWDYGYTF.

For this clone: Other nucleotide sequences from this sample produce the same CDR3. This chain connects TRBV2 to TRBJ1-1, with D unresolved. Germline V gives CDR1 SNHLY, CDR2 FYNNEI. V was trimmed by 4 bases and J by 2 bases, leaving 5 bases between them. CDR3 length: 12 residues. CDR3 nucleotides: TGTGCCAGCAGTGTACGTAACACTGAAGCTTTCTTT. It is translated as CASSVRNTEAFF.

The chain uses TRBV7-8 and TRBJ1-1; 8 bases align to TRBD1. V was pared by 5 bases and J by 3 bases, with 2 bases of the junction left unmatched. The CDR3 covers 13 residues. Germline V gives CDR1 SGHVS, CDR2 FQNEAQ. CDR3 bases: TGTGCCAGCAGCCTACAGGGGGACACTGAAGCTTTCTTT. Translating it yields CASSLQGDTEAFF. The complete variable domain, with remaining parts taken from reference TRBV7-8 and TRBJ1-1, reads GAGVSQSPRYKVAKRGQDVALRCDPISGHVSLFWYQQALGQGPEFLTYFQNEAQLDKSGLPSDRFFAERPEGSVSTLKIQRTQQEDSAVYLCASSLQGDTEAFFGQGTRLTVV.

V usage is TRBV7-2 and J usage is TRBJ2-5; 11 nucleotides align to TRBD2. CDR1 is SGHTA and CDR2 is FQGNSA in the germline V gene. V trimming: 5 bases; J trimming: 5 bases; junction bases outside the gene matches: 10. There are 16 residues in the CDR3. CDR3 DNA sequence: TGTGCCAGCAGCCCCTATAGCGGGGGGGCGTACGAGACCCAGTACTTC. Translated, it gives CASSPYSGGAYETQYF.

Here the CDR3 reads CASSLLDRPIDGYTF. The DNA for the CDR3 is TGTGCCAGCAGCTTACTGGACAGACCTATCGATGGCTACACCTTC. The J gene is TRBJ1-2, the V gene TRBV7-8; maybe TRBD1 (6 bases). This CDR3 comprises 15 residues. Germline assignment: CDR1 SGHVS and CDR2 FQNEAQ. The V end was cut by 2 bases, the J end by 6 bases, with 16 bases between.

The rearrangement uses TRBV9 and TRBJ1-2; TRBD1 aligns across 8 bases. Per germline, CDR1 SGDLS and CDR2 YYNGEE. This CDR3 comprises 13 residues. The V segment lost 4 bases and the J segment 3 bases; nucleotides outside the gene matches: 2. The CDR3 DNA reads TGTGCCAGCAGCTTACAGGGGGACTATGGCTACACCTTC. Amino acid sequence: CASSLQGDYGYTF.

Points on this clone: This specimen includes other DNA sequences encoding the same CDR3. CDR3: CASSLTENTEAFF. CDR3 in DNA: TGTGCCAGCAGTTTAACAGAAAACACTGAAGCTTTCTTT. The chain combines TRBV12-3 or TRBV12-4 with TRBJ1-1; D is ambiguous. V was clipped by 2 bases and J by 2 bases, with 6 bases between them. The CDR3 sequence is 13 residues long.

The chain recombines TRBV19 with TRBJ1-1; D remains unclear. This CDR3 is 15 amino acids long. V shed 3 bases and J shed 0 bases, with 11 bases lying between them. CDR1 is LNHDA and CDR2 is SQIVND in the germline V gene (reference sequence). The CDR3 sequence: CASSMAPAMNTEAFF. In DNA, the CDR3 is TGTGCCAGTAGTATGGCCCCGGCGATGAACACTGAAGCTTTCTTT.

The chain combines TRBV6-1 with TRBJ1-1, with D possibly being TRBD1 (6 bases). Trimming removed 1 base at V and 5 bases at J, with 14 bases between. The CDR3 consists of 15 residues. Germline CDR1 is MNHNS and CDR2 is SASEGT. The CDR3 sequence is CASSEEGGLWTEAFF. In nucleotides, the CDR3 is TGTGCCAGCAGTGAAGAAGGGGGGCTGTGGACTGAAGCTTTCTTT.

This clone was picked up one time. V and J are TRBV4-3 and TRBJ1-1, with 7 bases matching TRBD1. CDR3 length equals 15 residues. Germline V CDR1 and CDR2: LGHNA, YSLEER. Trimming at V came to 4 bases and at J to 1 base, leaving 6 bases not matched to a gene. CDR3 sequence: CASSPSTGRNTEAFF. CDR3 DNA sequence: TGCGCCAGCAGCCCGTCGACAGGGAGGAACACTGAAGCTTTCTTT.